Given below is one T cell receptor beta chain in context. The sample belongs to a study of cytotoxic CD8 clonotypes in ibrutinib-treated CLL. The method was immunoSEQ multiplex PCR; TCRdb's version includes in-frame clones alone and lacks a portion of them. The data hold roughly 29,000 clones, with 70% to 80% observed a single time. V lost 6 bases and J lost 0, with 5 bases in between. The CDR3 loop spans 12 amino acids. CDR1 is MNHEY and CDR2 is SVGAGI in the germline V gene. V gene TRBV6-5 combines with J gene TRBJ1-1; no definite D call. The clonotype comes from a human donor with chronic lymphocytic leukemia. The sample was PBMCs, taken after 36 months of ibrutinib treatment. The chain's CDR3 is CASRSVNTEAFF. The CDR3 DNA sequence: TGTGCCAGCAGGTCAGTGAACACTGAAGCTTTCTTT.